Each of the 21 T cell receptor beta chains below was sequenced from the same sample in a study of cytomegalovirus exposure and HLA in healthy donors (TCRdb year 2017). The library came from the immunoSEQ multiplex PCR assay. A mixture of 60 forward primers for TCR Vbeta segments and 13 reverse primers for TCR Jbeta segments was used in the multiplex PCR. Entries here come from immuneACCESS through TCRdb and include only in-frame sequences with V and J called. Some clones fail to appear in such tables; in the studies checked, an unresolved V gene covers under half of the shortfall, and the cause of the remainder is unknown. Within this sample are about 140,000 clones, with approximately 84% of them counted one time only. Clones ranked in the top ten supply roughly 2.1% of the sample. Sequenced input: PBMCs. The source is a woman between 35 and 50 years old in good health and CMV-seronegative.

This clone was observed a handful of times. CDR3 coding DNA: TGCGCCAGCAGTGAGTCGTGGACAGGCGGATCTACTTTCTTT. This encodes CASSESWTGGSTFF. The rearrangement links TRBV10-1 to TRBJ1-1, with TRBD1 matching 7 bases. V trimming: 0 bases; J trimming: 12 bases; junction bases outside the gene matches: 10. Germline CDR1 WNHNN, CDR2 SYGVQD (reference sequence). The CDR3 runs to 14 residues.

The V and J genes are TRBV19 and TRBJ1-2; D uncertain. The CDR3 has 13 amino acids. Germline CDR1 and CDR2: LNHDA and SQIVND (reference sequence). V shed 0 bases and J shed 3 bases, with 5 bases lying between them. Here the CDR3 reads CASSIEAYYGYTF. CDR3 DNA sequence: TGTGCCAGTAGTATAGAGGCCTACTATGGCTACACCTTC.

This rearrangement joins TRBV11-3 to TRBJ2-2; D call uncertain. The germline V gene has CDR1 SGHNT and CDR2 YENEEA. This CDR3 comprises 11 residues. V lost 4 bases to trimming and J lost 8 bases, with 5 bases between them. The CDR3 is CASSSRGELFF. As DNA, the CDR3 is TGTGCCAGCAGCTCCCGTGGGGAGCTGTTTTTT.

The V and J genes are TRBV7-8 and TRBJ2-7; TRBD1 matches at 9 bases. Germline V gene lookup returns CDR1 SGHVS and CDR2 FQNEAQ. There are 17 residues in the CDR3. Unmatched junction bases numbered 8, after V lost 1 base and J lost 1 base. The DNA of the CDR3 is TGTGCCAGCAGCTTAGGTGGGTTCGGGACAGGGTCCTACGAGCAGTACTTC. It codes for CASSLGGFGTGSYEQYF.

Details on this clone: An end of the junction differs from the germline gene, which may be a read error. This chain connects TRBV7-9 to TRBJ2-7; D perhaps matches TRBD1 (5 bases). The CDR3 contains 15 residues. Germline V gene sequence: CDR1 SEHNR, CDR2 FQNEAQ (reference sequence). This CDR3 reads CSSSPAGSESYEQYF. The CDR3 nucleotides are TGTTCCAGCAGCCCAGCAGGGTCTGAGTCCTACGAGCAGTACTTC. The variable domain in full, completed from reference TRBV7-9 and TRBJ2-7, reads DTGVSQNPRHKITKRGQNVTFRCDPISEHNRLYWYRQTLGQGPEFLTYFQNEAQLEKSRLLSDRFSAERPKGSFSTLEIQRTEQGDSAMYLCSSSPAGSESYEQYFGPGTRLTVT.

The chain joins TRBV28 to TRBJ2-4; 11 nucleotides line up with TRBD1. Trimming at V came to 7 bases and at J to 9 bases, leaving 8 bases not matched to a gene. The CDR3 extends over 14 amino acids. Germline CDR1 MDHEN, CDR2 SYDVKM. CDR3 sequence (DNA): TGTGCCAGCACCGGACAGGGGGCGACACCCATTCAGTACTTC. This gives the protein CASTGQGATPIQYF.

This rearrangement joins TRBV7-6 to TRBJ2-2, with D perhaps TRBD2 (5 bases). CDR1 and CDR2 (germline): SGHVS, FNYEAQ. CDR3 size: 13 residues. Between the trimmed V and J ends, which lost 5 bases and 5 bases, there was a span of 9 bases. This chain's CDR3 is CASSLRETGELFF. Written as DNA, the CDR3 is TGTGCCAGCAGCCTAAGGGAGACCGGGGAGCTGTTTTTT. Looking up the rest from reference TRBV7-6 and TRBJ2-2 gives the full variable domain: GAGVSQSPRYKVTKRGQDVALRCDPISGHVSLYWYRQALGQGPEFLTYFNYEAQQDKSGLPNDRFSAERPEGSISTLTIQRTEQRDSAMYRCASSLRETGELFFGEGSRLTVL.

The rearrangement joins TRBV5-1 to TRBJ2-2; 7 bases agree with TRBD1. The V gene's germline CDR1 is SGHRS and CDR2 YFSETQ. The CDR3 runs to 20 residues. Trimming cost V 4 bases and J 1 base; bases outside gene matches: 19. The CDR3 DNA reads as TGCGCCAGCAGCCCGAGAAATAGGGGAAAGGGACAGCGGAACACCGGGGAGCTGTTTTTT. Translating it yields CASSPRNRGKGQRNTGELFF.

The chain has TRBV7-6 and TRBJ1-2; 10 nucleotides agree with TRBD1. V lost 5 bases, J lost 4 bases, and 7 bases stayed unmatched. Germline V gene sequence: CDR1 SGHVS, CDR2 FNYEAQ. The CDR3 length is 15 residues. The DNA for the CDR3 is TGTGCCAGCAGCCCTGGGACAGGGGAAGGCTATGGCTACACCTTC. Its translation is CASSPGTGEGYGYTF.

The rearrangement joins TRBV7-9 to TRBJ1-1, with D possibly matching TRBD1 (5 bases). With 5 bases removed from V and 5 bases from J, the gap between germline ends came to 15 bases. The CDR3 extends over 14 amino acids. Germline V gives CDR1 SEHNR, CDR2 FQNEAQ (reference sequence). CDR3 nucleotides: TGTGCCAGCAGCCCCACGACAGTAAGGACTGAAGCTTTCTTT. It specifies CASSPTTVRTEAFF. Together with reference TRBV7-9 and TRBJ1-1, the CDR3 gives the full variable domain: DTGVSQNPRHKITKRGQNVTFRCDPISEHNRLYWYRQTLGQGPEFLTYFQNEAQLEKSRLLSDRFSAERPKGSFSTLEIQRTEQGDSAMYLCASSPTTVRTEAFFGQGTRLTVV.

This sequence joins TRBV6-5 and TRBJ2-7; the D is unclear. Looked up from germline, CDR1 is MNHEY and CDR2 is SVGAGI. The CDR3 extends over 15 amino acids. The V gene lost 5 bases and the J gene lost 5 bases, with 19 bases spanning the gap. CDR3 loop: CASSKTPGAPHEQYF. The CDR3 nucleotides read TGTGCCAGCAGTAAAACGCCTGGAGCTCCCCACGAGCAGTACTTC.

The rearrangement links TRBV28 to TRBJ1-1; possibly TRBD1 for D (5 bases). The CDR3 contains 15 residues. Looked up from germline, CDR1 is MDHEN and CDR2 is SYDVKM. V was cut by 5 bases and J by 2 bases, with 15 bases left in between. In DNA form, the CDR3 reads TGTGCCAGCAGTAACCCCTCGGACACCAACACTGAAGCTTTCTTT. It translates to CASSNPSDTNTEAFF.

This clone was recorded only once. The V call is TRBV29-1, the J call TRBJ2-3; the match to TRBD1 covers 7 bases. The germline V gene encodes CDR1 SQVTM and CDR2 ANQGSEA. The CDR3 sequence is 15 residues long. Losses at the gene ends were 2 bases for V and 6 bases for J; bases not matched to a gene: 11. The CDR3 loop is CSVERDRRSSDTQYF. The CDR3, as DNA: TGCAGCGTTGAAAGGGACAGAAGGTCAAGCGATACGCAGTATTTT.

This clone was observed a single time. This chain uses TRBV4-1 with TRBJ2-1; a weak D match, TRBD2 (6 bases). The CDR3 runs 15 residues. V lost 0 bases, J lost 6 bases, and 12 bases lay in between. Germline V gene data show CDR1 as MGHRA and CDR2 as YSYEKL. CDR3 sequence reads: CASSQDPTSINEQFF. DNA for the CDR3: TGCGCCAGCAGCCAAGACCCGACTAGTATCAATGAGCAGTTCTTC.

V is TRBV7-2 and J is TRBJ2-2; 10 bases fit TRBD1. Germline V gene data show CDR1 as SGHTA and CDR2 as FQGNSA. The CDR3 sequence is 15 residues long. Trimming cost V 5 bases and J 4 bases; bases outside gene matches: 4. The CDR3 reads CASSDRGRGTGELFF. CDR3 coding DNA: TGTGCCAGCAGCGACAGGGGGCGCGGCACCGGGGAGCTGTTTTTT.

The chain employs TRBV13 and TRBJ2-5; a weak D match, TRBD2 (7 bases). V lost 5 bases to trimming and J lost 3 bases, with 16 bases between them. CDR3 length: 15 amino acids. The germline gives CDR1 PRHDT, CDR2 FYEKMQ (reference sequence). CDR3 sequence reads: CASSPGGGGEETQYF. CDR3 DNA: TGTGCCAGCAGCCCCGGAGGAGGGGGGGAAGAGACCCAGTACTTC. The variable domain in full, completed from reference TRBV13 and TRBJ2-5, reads AAGVIQSPRHLIKEKRETATLKCYPIPRHDTVYWYQQGPGQDPQFLISFYEKMQSDKGSIPDRFSAQQFSDYHSELNMSSLELGDSALYFCASSPGGGGEETQYFGPGTRLLVL.

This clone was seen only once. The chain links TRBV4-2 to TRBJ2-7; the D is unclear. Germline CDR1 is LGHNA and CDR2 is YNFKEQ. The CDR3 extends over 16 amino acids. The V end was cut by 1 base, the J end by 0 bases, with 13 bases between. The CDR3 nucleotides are TGTGCCAGCAGCCAAGGTACAGCTACGAGCTCCTACGAGCAGTACTTC. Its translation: CASSQGTATSSYEQYF.

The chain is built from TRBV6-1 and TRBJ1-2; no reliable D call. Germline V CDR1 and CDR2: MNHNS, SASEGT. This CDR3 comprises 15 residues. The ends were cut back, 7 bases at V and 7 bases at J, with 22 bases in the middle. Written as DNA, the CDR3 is TGTGCCAGCATTTCAGCCCTCCCGAGGGTGAGTGGCTACACCTTC. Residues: CASISALPRVSGYTF.

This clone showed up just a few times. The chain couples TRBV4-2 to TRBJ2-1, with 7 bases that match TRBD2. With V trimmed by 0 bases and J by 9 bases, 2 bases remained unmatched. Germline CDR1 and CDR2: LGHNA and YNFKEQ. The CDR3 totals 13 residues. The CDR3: CASSQEAGAEQFF. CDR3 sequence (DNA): TGTGCCAGCAGCCAAGAGGCGGGAGCTGAGCAGTTCTTC.

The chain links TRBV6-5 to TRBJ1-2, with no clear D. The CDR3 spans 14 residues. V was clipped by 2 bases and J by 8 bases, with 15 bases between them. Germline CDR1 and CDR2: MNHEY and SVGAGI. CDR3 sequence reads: CASSYDPTSWGYTF. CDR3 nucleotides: TGTGCCAGCAGTTACGACCCGACATCTTGGGGCTACACCTTC.

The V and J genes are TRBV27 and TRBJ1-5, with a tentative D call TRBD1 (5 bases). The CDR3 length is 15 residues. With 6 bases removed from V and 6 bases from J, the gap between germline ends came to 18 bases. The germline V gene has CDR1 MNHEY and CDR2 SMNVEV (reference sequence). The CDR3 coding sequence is TGTGCCAGCAGCCTGAGATGGGGCCCATTTCAGCCCCAGCATTTT. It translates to CASSLRWGPFQPQHF.